The 27 T cell receptor beta chains given below trace back to one sample, sequenced in a study of blood T cells in healthy people across ages. The authors ran a second PCR of about 6 to 11 cycles using a sample-barcoded 5' primer and a J-beta primer mix. TCRdb ran MiXCR on the 5' RACE reads and lists one entry per CDR3 protein. Here the sample spans roughly 730,000 distinct CDR3 sequences, 56% being singletons. Material: blood. The receptors here all came from a middle-aged man in good health.

The V gene is TRBV12-3 or TRBV12-4, the J gene TRBJ2-4, with D possibly matching TRBD1 (5 bases). The J call may be in error: the DNA end matches TRBJ2-5 better. The CDR3 is 15 residues long. CDR3 region: CASSDPLDKGETQYF. The CDR3 region has the DNA TGTGCCAGCAGTGATCCCCTCGATAAGGGGGAGACCCAGTACTTC.

Ten or more counts support this clonotype. The chain employs TRBV28 and TRBJ2-3; perhaps TRBD2 as D (6 bases). Germline lookup yields CDR1 MDHEN and CDR2 SYDVKM. The CDR3 covers 12 residues. V lost 10 bases and J lost 1, with 9 bases in between. The CDR3 bases are TGTGCCATCTCGGGGGGCACAGATACGCAGTATTTT. Amino acids: CAISGGTDTQYF.

This clonotype was found a few times. V and J are TRBV28 and TRBJ2-7; 8 positions match TRBD2. The ends lost 6 bases at V and 3 bases at J; junction bases unmatched: 7. Germline V gene lookup returns CDR1 MDHEN and CDR2 SYDVKM. The CDR3 length is 14 residues. CDR3: CASSPTGGVYEQYF. CDR3 nucleotides: TGTGCCAGCAGCCCAACGGGGGGGGTCTACGAGCAGTACTTC.

V usage is TRBV6-2 or TRBV6-3 and J usage is TRBJ2-3, with 9 positions matching TRBD1. The junction had 9 bases not matched to a gene; V was cut back by 6 bases and J by 5 bases. This CDR3 has 15 residues. Germline CDR1 MNHEY, CDR2 SVGEGT. In nucleotides, the CDR3 is TGTGCCAGCAGACCTACGGGACAGGGAGTAGATACGCAGTATTTT. Encoded protein: CASRPTGQGVDTQYF.

V and J are TRBV9 and TRBJ1-2; D remains ambiguous. The length of the CDR3 is 12 residues. The germline gives CDR1 SGDLS, CDR2 YYNGEE. V was cut by 8 bases and J by 0 bases, with 8 bases left in between. The CDR3 nucleotides are TGTGCCAGTGACAACACTAACTATGGCTACACCTTC. Protein product: CASDNTNYGYTF.

The chain has TRBV18 and TRBJ1-1; 8 positions agree with TRBD1. CDR3 length: 17 residues. Germline V gives CDR1 KGHSH, CDR2 LQKENI. J was trimmed by 5 bases and V by 2 bases; bases with no gene match: 13. The CDR3 sequence is CASSPVATGVKRTEAFF. The CDR3 DNA follows: TGTGCCAGCTCACCAGTAGCGACAGGGGTAAAGAGGACTGAAGCTTTCTTT.

V gene TRBV3-1 combines with J gene TRBJ2-6, with TRBD1 identical over 8 bases. From germline, CDR1 is LGHDT and CDR2 YNNKEL (reference sequence). J gave up 1 base and V 3 bases, and 8 bases lay outside the gene matches. The CDR3 runs to 18 residues. The CDR3 here is CASSQRGTGTSGANVLTF. DNA of the CDR3: TGTGCCAGCAGCCAGCGAGGGACAGGTACTTCTGGGGCCAACGTCCTGACTTTC.

This clonotype was seen more than once but under ten times. V gene TRBV7-2 combines with J gene TRBJ2-5; 9 bases match TRBD1. CDR1 is SGHTA and CDR2 is FQGNSA in the germline V gene. The CDR3 consists of 15 residues. V shed 6 bases and J 2 bases; nucleotides not matched to a gene: 7. The CDR3 DNA follows: TGTGCCAGCAGACCTGTGGGACAGGGACAAGAGACCCAGTACTTC. Protein sequence: CASRPVGQGQETQYF.

This clonotype was counted between two and nine times. V gene TRBV11-2 combines with J gene TRBJ1-2; D perhaps matches TRBD1 (6 bases). Germline CDR1 and CDR2: SGHAT and FQNNGV. The ends were cut back, 2 bases at V and 8 bases at J, with 21 bases in the middle. This CDR3 has 16 residues. The CDR3 sequence is CASSLKAGDRFIGYTF. DNA of the CDR3: TGTGCCAGCAGCTTAAAGGCGGGAGACAGGTTCATAGGCTACACCTTC.

V and J are TRBV14 and TRBJ1-1; tentative D call: TRBD1 (5 bases). Between the trimmed V and J ends, which lost 0 bases and 0 bases, there was a span of 8 bases. This CDR3 contains 15 residues. From germline, CDR1 is SGHDN and CDR2 FVKESK. The CDR3 reads CASSQDMTVNTEAFF. In DNA, the CDR3 is TGTGCCAGCAGCCAAGACATGACAGTGAACACTGAAGCTTTCTTT.

This chain links TRBV11-3 with TRBJ2-1; TRBD2 matches 13 bases. Trimming took 5 bases from V and 8 from J; bases not matched to a gene: 9. The CDR3 is 16 residues long. From germline, CDR1 is SGHNT and CDR2 YENEEA. CDR3 in amino acids: CASSRGLAGDIDEQFF. CDR3 bases: TGTGCCAGCAGCCGCGGACTAGCGGGAGATATCGATGAGCAGTTCTTC.

This clonotype has a handful of counts. This chain uses TRBV3-1 with TRBJ2-7; TRBD1 might be the D (6 bases). The V end lost 3 bases, the J end lost 0 bases, and 12 bases lay between the germline ends. Germline loops: CDR1 LGHDT, CDR2 YNNKEL (reference sequence). The CDR3 length is 15 residues. In DNA, the CDR3 is TGTGCCAGCAGCCACCGGACAGCCAACTCCTACGAGCAGTACTTC. It codes for CASSHRTANSYEQYF.

This clonotype occurred a few times. The chain links TRBV20-1 to TRBJ2-5, with D perhaps TRBD1 (6 bases). The CDR3 consists of 12 residues. The V end lost 6 bases, the J end lost 11 bases, and 19 bases lay between the germline ends. Germline CDR1 DFQATT, CDR2 SNEGSKA (reference sequence). The CDR3 nucleotides read TGCAGTGCAACCGTGGGGGCCAGGGAGCAGTACTTC. Protein: CSATVGAREQYF.

J is TRBJ2-3 and V is TRBV29-1; D gene unclear. This CDR3 region has 12 residues. Trimming cost V 5 bases and J 0 bases, with 6 bases left between them. Germline CDR1 is SQVTM and CDR2 is ANQGSEA. CDR3 in amino acids: CSVRVSTDTQYF. In DNA form, the CDR3 reads TGCAGCGTTCGGGTTAGCACAGATACGCAGTATTTT.

The chain employs TRBV6-5 and TRBJ2-3; no firm D call. V lost 1 base and J 0 bases, leaving 8 bases between the germline ends. The germline CDR1 and CDR2 sequences are MNHEY and SVGAGI. There are 15 residues in the CDR3. The CDR3 DNA sequence: TGTGCCAGCAGTTACTTAGGCAGTAGCACAGATACGCAGTATTTT. Amino acids: CASSYLGSSTDTQYF.

The V and J genes are TRBV11-2 and TRBJ2-5, with D unclear. V gave up 6 bases and J gave up 1 base, with 12 bases separating them. There are 14 residues in the CDR3. Germline V lookup: CDR1 SGHAT, CDR2 FQNNGV. The CDR3 spells CASSLDGPQETQYF. The CDR3 region has the DNA TGTGCCAGCAGTCTGGACGGGCCCCAAGAGACCCAGTACTTC.

This clonotype has just one count. This chain joins TRBV7-2 and TRBJ2-1, with 9 bases lining up with TRBD2. CDR1 is SGHTA and CDR2 is FQGNSA in the germline V gene. J lost 5 bases, V lost 2 bases, and 16 bases had no gene match. The CDR3 extends over 19 amino acids. CDR3 sequence (DNA): TGTGCCAGCAGCTTATCATGGGCCCAATTAGCGGGAGCCAACAATGAGCAGTTCTTC. Translation: CASSLSWAQLAGANNEQFF. Full variable domain (missing parts from reference TRBV7-2 and TRBJ2-1): GAGVSQSPSNKVTEKGKDVELRCDPISGHTALYWYRQSLGQGLEFLIYFQGNSAPDKSGLPSDRFSAERTGGSVSTLTIQRTQQEDSAVYLCASSLSWAQLAGANNEQFFGPGTRLTVL.

The gene calls are TRBV7-2 and TRBJ2-2; 8 positions agree with TRBD2. CDR3 size: 17 residues. CDR1 and CDR2 (germline): SGHTA, FQGNSA. V shed 4 bases and J 2 bases; nucleotides not matched to a gene: 9. The CDR3 is CASSSASGSVNTGELFF. The CDR3 coding sequence is TGTGCCAGCAGCTCCGCGAGCGGGAGTGTTAACACCGGGGAGCTGTTTTTT.

The chain recombines TRBV28 with TRBJ2-7, with D possibly being TRBD2 (7 bases). The V gene's germline CDR1 is MDHEN and CDR2 SYDVKM. This CDR3 is built from 15 residues. Trimming stripped 7 bases from V and 1 base from J, with 17 bases between. CDR3 in DNA: TGTGCCAGCACACAGGGAGGGAGCCTATCCTACGAGCAGTACTTC. This translates into CASTQGGSLSYEQYF.

Only a few counts were recorded for this clonotype. The CDR3 sequence is CASSYRGPEQPQHF. The CDR3 DNA is TGTGCCAGCAGTTACCGGGGGCCGGAGCAGCCCCAGCATTTT. This rearrangement joins TRBV6-6 to TRBJ1-5, with TRBD1 as a possible D gene (6 bases). CDR1 is MNHNY and CDR2 is SVGAGI in the germline V gene (reference sequence). The V end lost 2 bases, the J end lost 7 bases, and 12 bases lay between the germline ends. The CDR3 has 14 residues.

This clonotype appeared once. The chain has TRBV4-2 and TRBJ2-1; tentatively, D is TRBD1 (5 bases). Trimming left V 0 bases short and J 3 bases short, with 9 bases between. Germline V gene sequence: CDR1 LGHNA, CDR2 YNFKEQ. The CDR3 has 15 residues. CDR3 DNA: TGTGCCAGCAGCCAAGACCCGGACAACTACAATGAGCAGTTCTTC. Translated, it gives CASSQDPDNYNEQFF.

This sequence joins TRBV5-1 and TRBJ1-4, with D unresolved. The V end was cut by 1 base, the J end by 0 bases, with 10 bases between. The V gene's germline CDR1 is SGHRS and CDR2 YFSETQ. The CDR3 consists of 16 residues. CDR3 nucleotides: TGCGCCAGCAGCTTGAGAGTCTCTGCAACTAATGAAAAACTGTTTTTT. This sequence encodes CASSLRVSATNEKLFF.

The rearrangement joins TRBV29-1 to TRBJ1-1; TRBD1 aligns across 7 bases. The trim removed 3 bases at V and 4 bases at J, leaving 5 bases unmatched. The CDR3 has 13 amino acids. CDR1 is SQVTM and CDR2 is ANQGSEA in the germline V gene. The CDR3 DNA sequence: TGCAGCGTTGAGTCGACAGGGACCACTGAAGCTTTCTTT. Translation: CSVESTGTTEAFF.

This rearrangement joins TRBV11-3 to TRBJ2-6; no definite D call. Germline V lookup: CDR1 SGHNT, CDR2 YENEEA. The CDR3 is 14 amino acids. V was cut by 8 bases and J by 2 bases, with 10 bases left in between. As DNA, the CDR3 is TGTGCCAGCTCCACTCGACCTGGGGCCAACGTCCTGACTTTC. Amino acid sequence: CASSTRPGANVLTF.

Ten or more counts support this clonotype. V is TRBV10-3 and J is TRBJ2-6; TRBD1 agrees at 10 bases. V dropped 8 bases and J dropped 2; count of bases not matched to a gene: 6. The V gene's germline CDR1 is ENHRY and CDR2 SYGVKD. The CDR3 has 16 residues. CDR3: CAIGRDRGPGANVLTF. The CDR3 nucleotides are TGTGCCATCGGACGGGACAGGGGTCCTGGGGCCAACGTCCTGACTTTC.

The chain links TRBV25-1 to TRBJ1-6; TRBD1 is a possible D gene (6 bases). The V and J ends lost 5 bases and 0 bases respectively, with 23 bases between them. Looked up from germline, CDR1 is MGHDK and CDR2 is SYGVNS. The CDR3 extends over 20 amino acids. CDR3 in DNA: TGTGCCAGCAGTAGACGGGACATCCAGAAAACTAGCTCCTATAATTCACCCCTCCACTTT. Protein sequence: CASSRRDIQKTSSYNSPLHF.

This clonotype came up a few times. The chain employs TRBV7-2 and TRBJ2-6; TRBD2 matches 12 bases. The CDR3 has 20 amino acids. After removal of 2 bases from V and 0 bases from J, the junction contained 8 bases not matched to a gene. CDR1 and CDR2 from the germline V gene are SGHTA and FQGNSA. CDR3 DNA: TGTGCCAGCAGCTTATCACTAGCGGGAGGCTGGAGCTCTGGGGCCAACGTCCTGACTTTC. Its translation: CASSLSLAGGWSSGANVLTF.